Below, one T cell receptor (beta chain) is given with its context. Antigen specificity is unknown. This CDR3 has 17 residues. Germline V gene lookup returns CDR1 SGHTA and CDR2 FQGTGA. Deletions cut 1 base from V and 1 base from J, with 15 bases between. This sample is drawn from a study of response to subunit inactivated influenza vaccine. Overall study findings and caveats: It was the authors' suggestion that each seasonal influenza vaccination recruits few new T cells.

TCRdb recomputed calls from the RT-PCR reads with MiXCR, one row per CDR3 protein. The table shows some 800,000 distinct CDR3 sequences, with 21% occurring only once. The sequencing here drew on PBMCs from blood, taken roughly 5 days after vaccination. The TCR originated in a man aged 50 or older who received an inactivated influenza vaccine. The chain couples TRBV7-3 to TRBJ2-3, with D maybe TRBD1 (5 bases). The CDR3 coding sequence is TGTGCCAGCAGCTTAAACCCGCAGGGTAGGGGCACAGATACGCAGTATTTT. Amino acid sequence: CASSLNPQGRGTDTQYF.